What follows are 25 T cell receptor beta chains derived from one specimen sequenced in a study of identifying expanded T cells in peripheral blood. Data came from immunoSEQ multiplex PCR; TCRdb stores just in-frame clones and leaves some out. The sample includes about 100,000 clones, roughly 91% of them seen just once. The sequenced sample was blood. The receptor source for this set is a person aged 18 to 70 in good health.

The CDR3 is CAGTVGGVAYEQYF. The DNA for the CDR3 is TGTGCCGGCACGGTCGGCGGAGTGGCCTACGAGCAGTACTTC. This chain links TRBV6-1 with TRBJ2-7, with no clear D. CDR3 length: 14 amino acids. CDR1 is MNHNS and CDR2 is SASEGT in the germline V gene. V lost 11 bases and J lost 2, with 19 bases in between.

J is TRBJ1-5 and V is TRBV27; D is undetermined. Germline CDR1 is MNHEY and CDR2 is SMNVEV (reference sequence). Trimming stripped 7 bases from V and 4 bases from J, with 17 bases between. The CDR3 extends over 15 amino acids. The chain's CDR3 is CASKEIGRGNQPQHF. CDR3 sequence (DNA): TGTGCCAGCAAAGAGATAGGGAGAGGGAATCAGCCCCAGCATTTT.

The genes are TRBV19 and TRBJ1-2; no firm D call. This CDR3 is built from 14 residues. V was cut by 1 base and J by 7 bases, with 13 bases left in between. Looked up from germline, CDR1 is LNHDA and CDR2 is SQIVND (reference sequence). CDR3 protein: CASSIANRRGGYTF. The CDR3 nucleotides read TGTGCCAGTAGTATAGCGAACCGGCGTGGTGGCTACACCTTC.

For this clone: This sample includes further DNA sequences coding for the same CDR3. This chain joins TRBV6-5 and TRBJ1-4; D is ambiguous. The V and J ends lost 3 bases and 0 bases respectively, with 5 bases between them. Germline loops: CDR1 MNHEY, CDR2 SVGAGI. This CDR3 contains 14 residues. CDR3 bases: TGTGCCAGCAGTTATGGTGCAACTAATGAAAAACTGTTTTTT. Protein product: CASSYGATNEKLFF.

The chain couples TRBV19 to TRBJ1-3; no definite D call. The CDR3 has 12 residues. CDR1 and CDR2 (germline): LNHDA, SQIVND (reference sequence). Trimming took 5 bases from V and 2 from J, leaving 4 bases between them. The DNA of the CDR3 is TGTGCCAGTAGTGACACTGGAAACACCATATATTTT. It yields the protein CASSDTGNTIYF. The entire variable domain, with the rest obtained from reference TRBV19 and TRBJ1-3, is as follows: DGGITQSPKYLFRKEGQNVTLSCEQNLNHDAMYWYRQDPGQGLRLIYYSQIVNDFQKGDIAEGYSVSREKKESFPLTVTSAQKNPTAFYLCASSDTGNTIYFGEGSWLTVV.

This chain joins TRBV13 and TRBJ1-2; 7 bases align to TRBD1. The germline V gene has CDR1 PRHDT and CDR2 FYEKMQ (reference sequence). Germline trimming cut 5 bases from V and 3 bases from J; bases unmatched to any gene: 6. This CDR3 is built from 14 residues. The CDR3 bases are TGTGCCAGCAGCCCGTGGGGACAGCACTATGGCTACACCTTC. It codes for CASSPWGQHYGYTF.

The chain combines TRBV7-9 with TRBJ1-5; the D is unclear. The CDR3 extends over 14 amino acids. Per germline, CDR1 SEHNR and CDR2 FQNEAQ (reference sequence). V was pared by 5 bases and J by 1 base, with 9 bases between. CDR3 DNA: TGTGCCAGCAGCCGGACGGAGAGCAATCAGCCCCAGCATTTT. This translates into CASSRTESNQPQHF.

The chain employs TRBV7-6 and TRBJ2-7; 8 nucleotides line up with TRBD1. Trimming removed 6 bases from V and 2 bases from J; junction bases left unmatched: 12. In germline, CDR1 is SGHVS, CDR2 FNYEAQ. This CDR3 is built from 16 residues. CDR3 region: CASSLQGARLPYEQYF. CDR3 nucleotides: TGTGCCAGCAGTCTCCAGGGGGCCCGACTACCCTACGAGCAGTACTTC.

The rearrangement uses TRBV5-1 and TRBJ1-1; 7 bases agree with TRBD1. The trim removed 1 base at V and 1 base at J, leaving 4 bases unmatched. The CDR3 is made up of 15 amino acids. Per germline, CDR1 SGHRS and CDR2 YFSETQ. CDR3 coding DNA: TGCGCCAGCAGCTTGTTGACAGGGACGAACACTGAAGCTTTCTTT. Protein sequence: CASSLLTGTNTEAFF.

This CDR3 reads CASSPIPGTPRGQPQHF. The CDR3, as DNA: TGTGCCAGTAGTCCCATACCCGGGACGCCCAGGGGTCAGCCCCAGCATTTT. The J gene is TRBJ1-5, the V gene TRBV19; possible D gene TRBD1, 6 bases. This CDR3 spans 17 amino acids. Trimming left V 5 bases short and J 6 bases short, with 23 bases between. CDR1 LNHDA and CDR2 SQIVND come from the germline V gene (reference sequence). Using reference TRBV19 and TRBJ1-5 for the parts outside the CDR3, the full variable domain is DGGITQSPKYLFRKEGQNVTLSCEQNLNHDAMYWYRQDPGQGLRLIYYSQIVNDFQKGDIAEGYSVSREKKESFPLTVTSAQKNPTAFYLCASSPIPGTPRGQPQHFGDGTRLSIL.

A single count supports this clone. This chain joins TRBV4-1 and TRBJ1-1; 10 nucleotides match TRBD1. J gave up 4 bases and V 4 bases, and 15 bases lay outside the gene matches. The CDR3 covers 18 residues. Germline V lookup: CDR1 MGHRA, CDR2 YSYEKL. The CDR3 here is CASSLRGGQGGMGTEAFF. The CDR3 DNA follows: TGCGCCAGCAGCCTAAGAGGAGGACAGGGGGGAATGGGCACTGAAGCTTTCTTT.

The rearrangement uses TRBV28 and TRBJ2-2; D is unclear. The CDR3 covers 14 residues. Per the germline V gene, CDR1 is MDHEN and CDR2 is SYDVKM. V lost 9 bases, J lost 4 bases, and 15 bases lay in between. The CDR3 sequence is CASGDNLPTGELFF. The CDR3 bases are TGTGCCAGTGGCGACAACTTACCCACCGGGGAGCTGTTTTTT.

A single count supports this clone. The chain uses TRBV6-1 and TRBJ2-7; 7 bases are a match to TRBD1. This CDR3 spans 14 amino acids. J was trimmed by 4 bases and V by 5 bases; bases with no gene match: 8. Looked up from germline, CDR1 is MNHNS and CDR2 is SASEGT. The CDR3 sequence: CASSSTGIGYEQYF. CDR3 coding DNA: TGTGCCAGCAGTTCGACAGGGATTGGTTACGAGCAGTACTTC.

The rearrangement joins TRBV27 to TRBJ2-7; D is undetermined. Per germline, CDR1 MNHEY and CDR2 SMNVEV (reference sequence). CDR3 length: 13 residues. V lost 8 bases, J lost 5 bases, and 16 bases lay in between. In DNA form, the CDR3 reads TGTGCCAGCCCCCACGTCAAGGCCGACGAGCAGTACTTC. Its translation is CASPHVKADEQYF.

The chain couples TRBV5-6 to TRBJ2-5; a weak D match, TRBD2 (6 bases). This CDR3 comprises 13 residues. The germline V and J ends were trimmed by 2 bases and 4 bases, with 9 bases remaining between them. Germline CDR1 SGHDT, CDR2 YYEEEE. CDR3 sequence reads: CASSLGGVETQYF. The CDR3 DNA reads as TGTGCCAGCAGCTTAGGCGGGGTAGAGACCCAGTACTTC.

This chain connects TRBV5-1 to TRBJ1-1; 8 nucleotides line up with TRBD1. V lost 4 bases and J lost 4; bases outside the gene matches: 3. Germline V gene sequence: CDR1 SGHRS, CDR2 YFSETQ. The CDR3 loop spans 13 amino acids. The chain's CDR3 is CASSVTGGTEAFF. DNA of the CDR3: TGCGCCAGCAGCGTCACAGGGGGCACTGAAGCTTTCTTT.

This clone showed up just once. This sequence joins TRBV27 and TRBJ2-7; TRBD2 agrees at 7 bases. V was pared by 8 bases and J by 6 bases, with 7 bases of the junction left unmatched. The CDR3 length is 12 residues. Germline lookup yields CDR1 MNHEY and CDR2 SMNVEV (reference sequence). CDR3: CASRRGGGEQYF. CDR3 nucleotide sequence: TGTGCCAGCCGTCGTGGGGGGGGCGAGCAGTACTTC.

V is TRBV5-1 and J is TRBJ1-1, with no clear D. From germline, CDR1 is SGHRS and CDR2 YFSETQ. The ends were cut back, 0 bases at V and 3 bases at J, with 9 bases in the middle. The length of the CDR3 is 14 residues. The CDR3 region has the DNA TGCGCCAGCAGCTTGGTAGGCGGGGACACTGAAGCTTTCTTT. Translation: CASSLVGGDTEAFF.

With regard to this clone: A far larger clone differs by one base, so this is likely a read error. The identical CDR3 is also encoded by other nucleotide sequences in the sample. The genes are TRBV7-2 and TRBJ1-4, with 7 bases lining up with TRBD1. CDR3 size: 14 residues. Germline values: CDR1 SGHTA, CDR2 FQGNSA. V gave up 5 bases and J gave up 8 bases; unmatched junction bases: 8. As DNA, the CDR3 is TGTGCCAGCAGCCAGGACACAGGGGACGAAAAACTGTTTTTT. Its protein product is CASSQDTGDEKLFF.

The count of this clone is one. The chain carries TRBV5-4 and TRBJ2-1; maybe TRBD1 (5 bases). Trimming took off 2 bases at V and 6 bases at J, with 21 bases between the two ends. Germline loops: CDR1 SGHNT, CDR2 YYREEE (reference sequence). The CDR3 contains 17 residues. Written as DNA, the CDR3 is TGTGCCAGCAGCTTTGGGCTTAGGGGTTTGGGGATCAATGAGCAGTTCTTC. This gives the protein CASSFGLRGLGINEQFF.

The V gene is TRBV28, the J gene TRBJ1-2; D is unclear. Germline V gene lookup returns CDR1 MDHEN and CDR2 SYDVKM. The CDR3 consists of 11 residues. Deletions cut 4 bases from V and 1 base from J, with 1 base between. The CDR3 DNA sequence: TGTGCCAGCAGTTATAACTATGGCTACACCTTC. Translating it yields CASSYNYGYTF.

V is TRBV5-6 and J is TRBJ2-3, with D maybe TRBD2 (5 bases). CDR3 length: 17 amino acids. The V gene lost 0 bases and the J gene lost 2 bases, with 16 bases spanning the gap. Germline V gives CDR1 SGHDT, CDR2 YYEEEE. CDR3 DNA sequence: TGTGCCAGCAGCTTGGGCCAAAAGCGGTATACCACAGATACGCAGTATTTT. It is translated as CASSLGQKRYTTDTQYF.

This sequence joins TRBV2 and TRBJ2-7, with 10 bases lining up with TRBD1. The CDR3 is 15 residues long. Trimming took 5 bases from V and 6 from J; bases not matched to a gene: 10. Germline V gives CDR1 SNHLY, CDR2 FYNNEI. CDR3 protein: CASSSTGGSLAEQYF. The CDR3, as DNA: TGTGCCAGCAGTTCGACAGGGGGCTCCCTCGCCGAGCAGTACTTC.

This clone showed up just once. This chain joins TRBV21-1 and TRBJ2-5; whether TRBD2, the table's D call, matches the DNA was not checked. TRBV21-1 is labeled a pseudogene. CDR3 length equals 15 residues. The CDR3 sequence: CASSPRSGGRETQYF. The CDR3 region has the DNA TGTGCCAGCAGCCCCCGTAGCGGGGGTCGGGAGACCCAGTACTTC.

This rearrangement joins TRBV4-3 to TRBJ2-5, with a weak D call TRBD2 (6 bases). The CDR3 loop spans 11 amino acids. Trimming removed 5 bases from V and 7 bases from J, with 8 bases in between. Germline V gene lookup returns CDR1 LGHNA and CDR2 YSLEER. The CDR3 coding sequence is TGCGCCAGCAGCGAGGGAGGGACCCAGTACTTC. It specifies CASSEGGTQYF.